This T cell receptor (beta chain) came from a study of tumor-infiltrating lymphocytes in primary liver carcinoma. In the study overall: Aged between 30 and 69 years, the patients were men and women.

Unsorted whole blood supplied the RNA, and germline DNA was extracted too. As concerns this clonotype: The target antigen is unknown.

Using a constant-region primer together with ProtoScript II reverse transcriptase, TCR beta cDNA was made from 500 ng of total RNA. Three nested multiplex PCR rounds, a slightly modified ARM-PCR method, built the TCR beta libraries. TRBV1-TRBV30 forward primers paired with a C-beta reverse primer were used in the first two PCR rounds, which ran roughly 10 cycles each. TCRdb itself ran the multiplex PCR reads through MiXCR, one entry per CDR3 protein. The sample contains about 180,000 distinct CDR3 sequences, about 60% of which appear only once. General study findings and limits: The samples were not sorted (they were bulk), so CD4+ and CD8+ repertoires were not compared. Tumor-adjacent and tumor-blood pairs showed less overlap than tumor region pairs.

V lost 4 bases and J lost 3; bases outside the gene matches: 6. This CDR3 region has 16 residues. From germline, CDR1 is LGHNA and CDR2 YNFKEQ. The receptor was derived from a man aged 40-50 years with primary liver carcinoma and hepatitis B virus infection. The sequenced sample consisted of peripheral blood. This rearrangement joins TRBV4-2 to TRBJ2-3; 11 bases are a match to TRBD1. The CDR3 coding sequence is TGTGCCAGCAGCCCCATGGGGACAGGGGGTACAGATACGCAGTATTTT. Translated, it gives CASSPMGTGGTDTQYF.